Below are 32 T cell receptor beta chains sequenced from a single sample in a study of cytomegalovirus exposure and HLA in healthy donors. The PCR employed 60 Vbeta primers together with 13 Jbeta primers. TCRdb's table, derived via immunoSEQ multiplex PCR, lists solely in-frame clones and lacks some. Seen here are over 150,000 clones, roughly 80% observed once, and the top ten hold about 4.6%. The sequenced sample consisted of PBMCs. The receptors shown here come from a man in his forties or fifties in good health and CMV-seronegative.

J is TRBJ2-7 and V is TRBV5-1; TRBD1 matches 12 bases. This CDR3 spans 14 amino acids. Germline-derived CDR1 and CDR2 are SGHRS and YFSETQ. V was clipped by 2 bases and J by 6 bases; unmatched bases: 3. The CDR3 nucleotides read TGCGCCAGCAGCTTAGGGACAGGGGGCTTCGAGCAGTACTTC. Translated: CASSLGTGGFEQYF.

The chain's CDR3 is CASSLWTEGVNTEAFF. The CDR3 nucleotides are TGTGCCAGCAGCCTATGGACCGAGGGCGTGAACACTGAAGCTTTCTTT. The rearrangement links TRBV7-8 to TRBJ1-1; no clear D. In germline, CDR1 is SGHVS, CDR2 FQNEAQ. With 5 bases removed from V and 0 bases from J, the gap between germline ends came to 16 bases. This CDR3 contains 16 residues.

As to this clone: A junction end diverges from the germline sequence, so it may reflect a read error. The CDR3 loop reads CSSSLGMSGMGEQYF. The CDR3 coding sequence is TGTTCCAGCAGCTTAGGAATGTCGGGGATGGGTGAGCAGTACTTC. The chain couples TRBV7-9 to TRBJ2-7, with D possibly TRBD2 on 5 matching bases. There are 15 residues in the CDR3. Germline CDR1 SEHNR, CDR2 FQNEAQ (reference sequence).

CDR3 DNA sequence: TGTGCCAGCAGCCAAGGGGAGCCCGAGCGCAATGAGCAGTTCTTC. It yields the protein CASSQGEPERNEQFF. This chain uses TRBV4-2 with TRBJ2-1; weak D call: TRBD2 (5 bases). The CDR3 consists of 15 residues. Between the trimmed V and J ends, which lost 1 base and 6 bases, there was a span of 13 bases. Germline V gene sequence: CDR1 LGHNA, CDR2 YNFKEQ.

The chain employs TRBV30 and TRBJ2-5; possible D gene TRBD2, 6 bases. The CDR3 spans 13 residues. Trimming removed 3 bases at V and 1 base at J, with 9 bases between. The germline CDR1 and CDR2 sequences are GTSNPN and SVGIG (reference sequence). CDR3 amino acids: CAWSRDFQETQYF. The CDR3 DNA reads as TGTGCCTGGAGCCGGGACTTCCAAGAGACCCAGTACTTC.

This clone was counted a single time. The chain links TRBV7-6 to TRBJ2-3; D not certain. CDR1 is SGHVS, CDR2 FNYEAQ, per germline. V shed 1 base and J shed 0 bases, with 5 bases lying between them. The length of the CDR3 is 14 residues. CDR3 sequence reads: CASSLGPSTDTQYF. In nucleotides, the CDR3 is TGTGCCAGCAGCTTAGGTCCGAGCACAGATACGCAGTATTTT.

The V and J genes are TRBV4-1 and TRBJ2-5, with a possible D match to TRBD2 (6 bases). The V gene lost 5 bases and the J gene lost 4 bases, with 14 bases spanning the gap. The CDR3 runs 14 residues. CDR1 MGHRA and CDR2 YSYEKL come from the germline V gene. The CDR3 nucleotides are TGCGCCAGCAGCGGAGGGCGGGAACGAGAGACCCAGTACTTC. Translating gives CASSGGRERETQYF.

The sample holds one count of this clone. The rearrangement uses TRBV18 and TRBJ1-1, with a weak D call TRBD1 (5 bases). The CDR3 contains 15 residues. Germline CDR1 is KGHSH and CDR2 is LQKENI. Trimming stripped 5 bases from V and 1 base from J, with 14 bases between. The CDR3 spells CASSTGQGENTEAFF. In DNA, the CDR3 is TGTGCCAGCTCAACCGGTCAAGGGGAGAACACTGAAGCTTTCTTT.

The chain employs TRBV9 and TRBJ2-1, with 9 bases lining up with TRBD1. Losses at the gene ends were 2 bases for V and 3 bases for J; bases not matched to a gene: 0. Germline V lookup: CDR1 SGDLS, CDR2 YYNGEE. This CDR3 has 14 residues. CDR3 residues: CASSVGQGYNEQFF. The DNA for the CDR3 is TGTGCCAGCAGCGTGGGACAGGGCTACAATGAGCAGTTCTTC.

V gene TRBV7-6 combines with J gene TRBJ1-1; 7 bases align to TRBD1. With V trimmed by 1 base and J by 4 bases, 3 bases remained unmatched. In germline, CDR1 is SGHVS, CDR2 FNYEAQ. The CDR3 extends over 14 amino acids. Here the CDR3 reads CASSLEGAGTEAFF. In nucleotides, the CDR3 is TGTGCCAGCAGCTTAGAGGGGGCAGGCACTGAAGCTTTCTTT.

V usage is TRBV11-2 and J usage is TRBJ1-4, with D unresolved. Germline lookup yields CDR1 SGHAT and CDR2 FQNNGV. The CDR3 is 12 residues long. V was cut by 5 bases and J by 11 bases, with 12 bases left in between. The CDR3 loop is CASSPNAGKLFF. DNA for the CDR3: TGTGCCAGCAGCCCAAACGCGGGGAAACTGTTTTTT.

The chain links TRBV7-9 to TRBJ2-6; D is undetermined. This CDR3 contains 14 residues. Germline CDR1 reads SEHNR; CDR2 reads FQNEAQ (reference sequence). Between the trimmed V and J ends, which lost 1 base and 6 bases, there was a span of 7 bases. The CDR3 region is CASSLEIKANVLTF. DNA for the CDR3: TGTGCCAGCAGCTTAGAAATTAAGGCCAACGTCCTGACTTTC.

V usage is TRBV30 and J usage is TRBJ1-2; D perhaps matches TRBD1 (5 bases). The CDR3 spans 13 residues. Per the germline V gene, CDR1 is GTSNPN and CDR2 is SVGIG (reference sequence). Trimming pared 0 bases from V and 8 bases from J, leaving 13 bases between. CDR3 coding DNA: TGTGCCTGGAGTGTTTGGCAGGGTAAAGGCTACACCTTC. Residues: CAWSVWQGKGYTF. The whole variable domain, remainder taken from reference TRBV30 and TRBJ1-2, is SQTIHQWPATLVQPVGSPLSLECTVEGTSNPNLYWYRQAAGRGLQLLFYSVGIGQISSEVPQNLSASRPQDRQFILSSKKLLLSDSGFYLCAWSVWQGKGYTFGSGTRLTVV.

The V and J genes are TRBV7-9 and TRBJ1-6, with TRBD1 matching over 7 bases. The CDR3 totals 14 residues. CDR1 and CDR2 from the germline V gene are SEHNR and FQNEAQ (reference sequence). The V and J ends lost 5 bases and 9 bases, in that order; junction bases with no gene match: 7. The CDR3 is CASSNRDSLSPLHF. The CDR3 nucleotides are TGTGCCAGCAGCAACCGGGACAGTCTTTCACCCCTCCACTTT.

The chain has TRBV2 and TRBJ1-4; D may be TRBD1 (5 bases). The germline V gene encodes CDR1 SNHLY and CDR2 FYNNEI. V gave up 7 bases and J gave up 4 bases, with 10 bases separating them. The CDR3 spans 13 residues. CDR3 DNA: TGTGCCAGCATGGCCAGGGTTAATGAAAAACTGTTTTTT. This encodes CASMARVNEKLFF.

V gene TRBV5-5 combines with J gene TRBJ2-5, with TRBD2 matching over 12 bases. V lost 5 bases to trimming and J lost 0 bases; unmatched junction nucleotides: 5. Germline loops: CDR1 SGHKS, CDR2 YYEKEE (reference sequence). The CDR3 covers 16 residues. The DNA of the CDR3 is TGTGCCAGCAGTTTCGGACTAGCGGGGTACCAAGAGACCCAGTACTTC. It specifies CASSFGLAGYQETQYF.

The rearrangement links TRBV7-2 to TRBJ1-5; D call uncertain. Trimming cost V 0 bases and J 3 bases, with 3 bases left between them. The CDR3 is 13 amino acids. Looked up from germline, CDR1 is SGHTA and CDR2 is FQGNSA. CDR3 sequence: CASSLAANQPQHF. The CDR3 DNA sequence: TGTGCCAGCAGCTTAGCGGCCAATCAGCCCCAGCATTTT.

This clone was recorded once. CDR3 DNA sequence: TGTGCCAGCAGTTACTCGAGTCAGGGGAACTACGAGCAGTACTTC. This gives the protein CASSYSSQGNYEQYF. The rearrangement joins TRBV6-5 to TRBJ2-7, with a possible D match to TRBD1 (6 bases). Germline CDR1 reads MNHEY; CDR2 reads SVGAGI. Trimming left V 0 bases short and J 3 bases short, with 12 bases between. This CDR3 has 15 residues.

This chain connects TRBV7-2 to TRBJ2-2; no firm D call. The germline V and J ends were trimmed by 1 base and 3 bases, with 9 bases remaining between them. The CDR3 totals 15 residues. Germline CDR1 reads SGHTA; CDR2 reads FQGNSA. CDR3 nucleotide sequence: TGTGCCAGCAGCTTAGAACCACGGTACACCGGGGAGCTGTTTTTT. Protein: CASSLEPRYTGELFF.

The chain links TRBV6-6 to TRBJ2-3; no clear D gene. V was clipped by 6 bases and J by 0 bases, with 7 bases between them. Germline lookup yields CDR1 MNHNY and CDR2 SVGAGI (reference sequence). The CDR3 covers 13 residues. DNA for the CDR3: TGTGCCAGCAGATCCTCTAGCACAGATACGCAGTATTTT. It translates to CASRSSSTDTQYF.

This chain uses TRBV27 with TRBJ2-5, with 11 bases lining up with TRBD2. This CDR3 has 16 residues. Trimming removed 4 bases from V and 7 bases from J; junction bases left unmatched: 11. Germline CDR1 and CDR2: MNHEY and SMNVEV (reference sequence). The CDR3 loop reads CASSSRLAGTPGTQYF. The CDR3 DNA reads TGTGCCAGCAGTTCAAGACTAGCGGGGACCCCAGGGACCCAGTACTTC.

The J gene is TRBJ2-1, the V gene TRBV7-9; no reliable D call. This CDR3 has 17 residues. Germline V CDR1 and CDR2: SEHNR, FQNEAQ (reference sequence). Trimming cost V 2 bases and J 3 bases, with 17 bases left between them. This CDR3 is CASSLRPVSEFYNEQFF. CDR3 DNA: TGTGCCAGCAGCTTACGGCCCGTCTCGGAGTTCTACAATGAGCAGTTCTTC.

Worth noting for this clone: Its ends do not fully match the called genes, so a read error is possible. The chain uses TRBV5-1 and TRBJ2-3; 9 nucleotides line up with TRBD2. The CDR3 runs to 18 residues. Germline loops: CDR1 SGHRS, CDR2 YFSETQ. As DNA, the CDR3 is TGCGCCTGCAGGGGGGGACTAGCCAGGAGTCCTAGCACAGATACGCAGTATTTT. It specifies CACRGGLARSPSTDTQYF.

The chain combines TRBV10-3 with TRBJ2-5; 9 positions match TRBD2. This CDR3 is built from 16 residues. The germline V gene has CDR1 ENHRY and CDR2 SYGVKD. The V segment lost 5 bases and the J segment 5 bases; nucleotides outside the gene matches: 12. The CDR3 here is CAISRTTAGGQETQYF. For the CDR3, the DNA is TGTGCCATCAGTAGGACTACAGCGGGGGGCCAGGAGACCCAGTACTTC.

The chain recombines TRBV28 with TRBJ1-2, with TRBD1 as a possible D gene (6 bases). The CDR3 is 14 residues long. The germline V gene has CDR1 MDHEN and CDR2 SYDVKM. Trimming removed 6 bases from V and 0 bases from J, with 11 bases in between. This chain's CDR3 is CASRLTGTNYGYTF. CDR3 nucleotide sequence: TGTGCCAGCAGGCTGACAGGAACTAACTATGGCTACACCTTC.

This clone has a handful of counts. The chain couples TRBV5-1 to TRBJ2-2, with a possible D match to TRBD2 (6 bases). The CDR3 spans 16 residues. Germline V gives CDR1 SGHRS, CDR2 YFSETQ. V was pared by 1 base and J by 0 bases, with 10 bases between. In nucleotides, the CDR3 is TGCGCCAGCAGCTTGAATGGCGGGGCGAACACCGGGGAGCTGTTTTTT. It is translated as CASSLNGGANTGELFF.

The CDR3 loop is CASSYSRPGGEAFF. CDR3 DNA: TGTGCCAGCAGTTACTCGAGACCAGGGGGTGAAGCTTTCTTT. This sequence joins TRBV6-5 and TRBJ1-1; 7 nucleotides line up with TRBD1. V lost 0 bases, J lost 7 bases, and 5 bases stayed unmatched. The CDR3 loop spans 14 amino acids. CDR1 MNHEY and CDR2 SVGAGI come from the germline V gene.

The chain couples TRBV19 to TRBJ1-6; no clear D. V lost 8 bases and J lost 2, with 10 bases in between. CDR3 length: 14 amino acids. Per germline, CDR1 LNHDA and CDR2 SQIVND (reference sequence). CDR3 nucleotide sequence: TGTGCCAGTCACGGTAACGCCTATAATTCACCCCTCCACTTT. Its translation: CASHGNAYNSPLHF.

This clone was observed once. The genes are TRBV27 and TRBJ2-7; TRBD2 is a possible D gene (6 bases). This CDR3 spans 14 amino acids. Trimming left V 6 bases short and J 3 bases short, with 15 bases between. The germline CDR1 and CDR2 sequences are MNHEY and SMNVEV (reference sequence). The CDR3 region is CASSLRGGDYEQYF. Written as DNA, the CDR3 is TGTGCCAGCAGCCTGCGCGGAGGGGACTACGAGCAGTACTTC.

About this clone: This sequence may be a read error, since a much larger clone differs from it by one base. J is TRBJ2-1 and V is TRBV5-8; D is possibly TRBD2 (5 bases). Germline values: CDR1 SGHTS, CDR2 YDEGEE. Trimming took 4 bases from V and 9 from J, leaving 26 bases between them. The CDR3 totals 17 residues. The CDR3 sequence: CASSHTETSSLGVEQFF. CDR3 in DNA: TGTGCCAGCAGCCATACCGAAACTAGTTCCCTCGGAGTTGAGCAGTTCTTC. The full variable domain, rest sourced from reference TRBV5-8 and TRBJ2-1, is EAGVTQSPTHLIKTRGQQATLRCSPISGHTSVYWYQQALGLGLQFLLWYDEGEERNRGNFPPRFSGRQFPNYSSELNVNALELEDSALYLCASSHTETSSLGVEQFFGPGTRLTVL.

The chain uses TRBV30 and TRBJ2-3; no reliable D call. V lost 2 bases, J lost 0 bases, and 3 bases lay in between. Germline loops: CDR1 GTSNPN, CDR2 SVGIG (reference sequence). The length of the CDR3 is 12 residues. The CDR3 DNA follows: TGTGCCTGGAGTCCGAGCACAGATACGCAGTATTTT. Protein: CAWSPSTDTQYF.

The rearrangement joins TRBV28 to TRBJ2-2; the match to TRBD1 covers 7 bases. Germline V CDR1 and CDR2: MDHEN, SYDVKM. V lost 5 bases to trimming and J lost 7 bases; unmatched junction nucleotides: 7. The length of the CDR3 is 14 residues. This chain's CDR3 is CASSRQGWGGELFF. DNA of the CDR3: TGTGCCAGCAGTCGACAGGGATGGGGCGGGGAGCTGTTTTTT.